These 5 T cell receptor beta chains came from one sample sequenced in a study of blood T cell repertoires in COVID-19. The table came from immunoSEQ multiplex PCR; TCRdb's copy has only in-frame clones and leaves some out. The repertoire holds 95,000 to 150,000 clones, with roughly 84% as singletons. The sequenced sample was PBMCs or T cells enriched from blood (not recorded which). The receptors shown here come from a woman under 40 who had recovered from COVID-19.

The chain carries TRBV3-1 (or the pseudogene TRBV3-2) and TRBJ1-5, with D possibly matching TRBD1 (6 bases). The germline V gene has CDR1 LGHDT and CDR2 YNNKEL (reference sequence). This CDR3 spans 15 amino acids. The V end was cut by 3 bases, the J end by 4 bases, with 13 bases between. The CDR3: CASSHYGRGNQPQHF. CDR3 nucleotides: TGTGCCAGCAGCCATTACGGAAGGGGGAATCAGCCCCAGCATTTT.

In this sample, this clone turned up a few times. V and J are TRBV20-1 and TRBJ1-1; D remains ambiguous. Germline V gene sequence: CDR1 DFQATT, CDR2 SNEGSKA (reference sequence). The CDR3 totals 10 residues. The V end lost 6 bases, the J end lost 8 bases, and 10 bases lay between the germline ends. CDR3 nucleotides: TGCAGTGCCGACAAGGCCGAAGCTTTCTTT. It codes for CSADKAEAFF.

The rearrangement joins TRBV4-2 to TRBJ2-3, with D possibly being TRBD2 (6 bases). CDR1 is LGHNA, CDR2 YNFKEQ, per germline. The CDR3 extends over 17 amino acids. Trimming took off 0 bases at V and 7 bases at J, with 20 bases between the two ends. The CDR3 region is CASSQDSPTRTMNTQYF. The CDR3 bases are TGTGCCAGCAGCCAAGATTCCCCCACTCGGACTATGAATACGCAGTATTTT.

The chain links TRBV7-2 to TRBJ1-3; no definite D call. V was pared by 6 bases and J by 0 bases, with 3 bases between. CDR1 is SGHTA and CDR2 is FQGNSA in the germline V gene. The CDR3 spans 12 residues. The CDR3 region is CASRASGNTIYF. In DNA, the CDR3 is TGTGCCAGCAGAGCCTCTGGAAACACCATATATTTT.

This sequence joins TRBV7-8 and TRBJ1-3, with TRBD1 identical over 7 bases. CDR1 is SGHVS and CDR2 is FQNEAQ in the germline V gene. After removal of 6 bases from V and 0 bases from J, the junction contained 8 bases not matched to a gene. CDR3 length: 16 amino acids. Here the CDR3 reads CASRRTGASSGNTIYF. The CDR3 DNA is TGTGCCAGCAGAAGAACAGGGGCCAGCTCTGGAAACACCATATATTTT.